Listed below are T cell receptor beta chains from one sample, sequenced in a study of CD8 T cells in Susac syndrome. TCRdb itself ran the immunoSEQ multiplex PCR reads through MiXCR, one entry per CDR3 protein. There are more than 55,000 distinct CDR3 sequences in the sample; under 96% occur only once, and more than 0.09% lies in the top ten. The sample taken for sequencing was CD4+ T cells from PBMCs. These receptors all come from a human donor with multiple sclerosis. CDR3s include the opening cysteine and the closing phenylalanine or tryptophan. The D gene is left open where the match is weak. Part of the rows lack a size; the others show once, few, many or a class for expanded clones.

-,-,TRBJ2-2,TRBV15,CATSRARDTGAGTGELFF,TGTGCCACCAGCAGAGCGAGGGACACCGGCGCGGGGACCGGGGAGCTGTTTTTT
-,TRBD1,TRBJ1-1,TRBV27,CASSLRWDRGTTEAFF,TGTGCCAGCAGTTTACGTTGGGACAGGGGGACCACTGAAGCTTTCTTT
-,TRBD1,TRBJ2-5,TRBV20-1,CSARAGQGGKTQYF,TGCAGTGCTAGGGCGGGACAGGGAGGGAAGACCCAGTACTTC
-,-,TRBJ1-6,TRBV7-9,CASSLGRVGEGYNSPLHF,TGTGCCAGCAGCTTAGGACGCGTAGGGGAAGGCTATAATTCACCCCTCCACTTT
-,-,TRBJ2-1,TRBV28,CASTSRQGSSYNEQFF,TGTGCCAGCACCTCGAGGCAGGGCAGCTCCTACAATGAGCAGTTCTTC
-,-,TRBJ1-2,TRBV2,CASSEMNRSGYTF,TGTGCCAGCAGTGAAATGAACAGGAGTGGCTACACCTTC
-,TRBD1,TRBJ1-5,TRBV12-3/TRBV12-4,CASSLRGQPIQPQHF,TGTGCCAGCAGCCTCCGGGGACAGCCGATCCAGCCCCAGCATTTT
-,-,TRBJ2-3,TRBV6-1,CETRERSTDTQYF,TGTGAAACTAGGGAGCGGAGCACAGATACGCAGTATTTT
-,-,TRBJ1-1,TRBV30,CAWTYRDTLNTEAFF,TGTGCCTGGACGTACCGGGACACCTTGAACACTGAAGCTTTCTTT
-,-,TRBJ1-4,TRBV20-1,CSARDKGWEKLFF,TGCAGTGCTAGAGATAAGGGTTGGGAAAAACTGTTTTTT
-,-,TRBJ2-6,TRBV4-1,CASSLLGAQGANVLTF,TGCGCCAGCAGCCTCTTAGGGGCGCAAGGGGCCAACGTCCTGACTTTC
-,-,TRBJ2-1,TRBV6-2/TRBV6-3,CASTLLNRGASYNEQFF,TGTGCCAGCACTCTCCTCAACCGGGGGGCCTCCTACAATGAGCAGTTCTTC
-,-,TRBJ2-1,TRBV2,CASSVQTGTDEQFF,TGTGCCAGCAGTGTACAGACAGGAACCGATGAGCAGTTCTTC
-,TRBD1,TRBJ2-5,TRBV14,CASSQVGGLGSSQYF,TGTGCCAGCAGCCAAGTAGGGGGCCTTGGGTCGTCCCAGTACTTC
-,-,TRBJ1-1,TRBV29-1,CSVGKGGNTEAFF,TGCAGCGTTGGCAAGGGGGGGAACACTGAAGCTTTCTTT
-,-,TRBJ2-5,TRBV5-1,CASSLGSVETQYF,TGCGCCAGCAGTCTAGGGAGTGTCGAGACCCAGTACTTC
-,-,TRBJ2-2,TRBV20-1,CSARDSRTGELFF,TGCAGTGCTAGGGACAGCCGCACCGGGGAGCTGTTTTTT
-,-,TRBJ2-7,TRBV5-1,CASSPGSSQYF,TGCGCCAGCAGCCCCGGGAGTTCTCAGTACTTC
-,TRBD1,TRBJ1-1,TRBV4-1,CASSQLQGVRKNTEAFF,TGCGCCAGCAGCCAGTTACAGGGGGTCCGTAAGAACACTGAAGCTTTCTTT
-,TRBD2,TRBJ2-7,TRBV10-3,CAISFSGTTVEQYF,TGTGCCATCAGTTTTTCCGGGACTACAGTAGAGCAGTACTTC
-,TRBD2,TRBJ2-3,TRBV7-9,CASSGGSFTDTQYF,TGTGCCAGCTCGGGGGGGTCCTTCACAGATACGCAGTATTTT
-,-,TRBJ2-1,TRBV18,CASSEMPFTATNNEQFF,TGTGCCAGCTCCGAGATGCCCTTTACGGCGACCAACAATGAGCAGTTCTTC
-,TRBD1,TRBJ2-5,TRBV20-1,CSAGGRDRGHFGLRAQYF,TGCAGTGCTGGGGGCCGGGACAGGGGGCACTTCGGCTTGAGGGCCCAGTACTTC
once,-,TRBJ2-7,TRBV7-2,CASSASAVEQYF,TGTGCCAGCAGCGCCTCGGCGGTCGAGCAGTACTTC
-,TRBD1,TRBJ1-1,TRBV29-1,CSVEPTGVGTEAFF,TGCAGCGTTGAACCAACAGGGGTGGGCACTGAAGCTTTCTTT
-,-,TRBJ2-3,TRBV4-1,CASSQGRGVITDTQFF,TGCGCCAGCAGCCAAGGCCGAGGGGTTATCACAGATACGCAGTTTTTT
-,TRBD1,TRBJ2-7,TRBV29-1,CSVEGQGAYEQYF,TGCAGCGTGGAGGGACAGGGGGCTTACGAGCAGTACTTC
-,-,TRBJ2-5,TRBV6-5,CASRPWDGSGETQYF,TGTGCCAGCAGACCCTGGGACGGTTCTGGGGAGACCCAGTACTTC
-,-,TRBJ1-1,TRBV20-1,CSASGDTEAFF,TGCAGTGCTAGTGGGGACACTGAAGCTTTCTTT
-,-,TRBJ2-6,TRBV30,CAWSAQNPGANVLTF,TGTGCCTGGAGTGCCCAGAACCCTGGGGCCAACGTCCTGACTTTC
-,-,TRBJ1-1,TRBV7-2,CASRSTPGNTEAFF,TGTGCCAGCAGGTCGACTCCAGGAAACACTGAAGCTTTCTTT
-,-,TRBJ2-5,TRBV7-2,CASSPRTGLATQYF,TGTGCCAGCAGCCCCCGGACCGGGTTGGCGACCCAGTACTTC
-,TRBD1,TRBJ1-6,TRBV9,CASSVGQEDSPLHF,TGTGCCAGCAGCGTTGGACAGGAGGATTCACCCCTCCACTTT
-,TRBD1,TRBJ1-2,TRBV20-1,CSASLQGGPKVDYGYTF,TGCAGTGCTAGTCTGCAGGGGGGACCTAAGGTGGACTATGGCTACACCTTC
-,-,TRBJ2-5,TRBV12-3/TRBV12-4,CASEPRGSETQYF,TGTGCCAGCGAGCCTAGAGGGTCAGAGACCCAGTACTTC
-,-,TRBJ2-2,TRBV5-6,CASSLILITGELFF,TGTGCCAGCAGCTTGATACTGATTACCGGGGAGCTGTTTTTT
-,-,TRBJ2-4,TRBV29-1,CSAQGGSKNIQYF,TGCAGCGCTCAAGGGGGATCCAAAAACATTCAGTACTTC
once,-,TRBJ1-6,TRBV27,CASRKAGPYNSPLHF,TGTGCCAGCAGGAAAGCAGGTCCTTATAATTCACCCCTCCACTTT
-,TRBD1,TRBJ2-1,TRBV20-1,CSATDRGNEQFF,TGCAGTGCCACAGACAGGGGGAATGAGCAGTTCTTC
-,TRBD1,TRBJ1-4,TRBV25-1,CASRVDRGLISTNEKLFF,TGTGCCAGCAGAGTCGACAGGGGGCTAATCTCAACTAATGAAAAACTGTTTTTT